The entry below gives a single TCR beta chain sequence along with its context. These data originate in a study of early T cells in non-severe SARS-CoV-2 infection. After removal of 1 base from V and 3 bases from J, the junction contained 4 bases not matched to a gene. The CDR3 has 16 amino acids. Germline values: CDR1 MGHDK, CDR2 SYGVNS. TCRdb passed the 5' RACE reads through MiXCR, listing each CDR3 protein once. The sample records fewer than 100,000 distinct CDR3 sequences, roughly 5.7% being singletons. The material sequenced was whole blood. The V and J genes are TRBV25-1 and TRBJ2-3, with TRBD2 identical over 10 bases. This receptor was identified in an adult who was a healthcare worker with PCR-confirmed SARS-CoV-2 infection or an uninfected control (not recorded which). The CDR3 loop is CASSESAGGPTDTQYF. CDR3 sequence (DNA): TGTGCCAGCAGTGAATCAGCGGGAGGGCCTACAGATACGCAGTATTTT.